The 18 T cell receptor beta chains given below trace back to one sample, sequenced in a study of blood T cell repertoires in COVID-19. The repertoire was sequenced with immunoSEQ multiplex PCR; TCRdb's copy has only in-frame clones and lacks some. The sample consists of a few hundred thousand clones, approximately 92% of them appearing once. Sequenced sample: PBMCs or T cells enriched from blood (not recorded which). These receptors all come from a woman in her twenties or thirties who had recovered from COVID-19.

This chain uses TRBV7-2 with TRBJ2-2; D is unresolved. Between the trimmed V and J ends, which lost 3 bases and 1 base, there was a span of 3 bases. Germline V gives CDR1 SGHTA, CDR2 FQGNSA. The CDR3 contains 13 residues. CDR3 in amino acids: CASSFLNTGELFF. DNA of the CDR3: TGTGCCAGCAGCTTCCTGAACACCGGGGAGCTGTTTTTT.

This chain links TRBV2 with TRBJ2-7, with 10 bases matching TRBD1. Per germline, CDR1 SNHLY and CDR2 FYNNEI. V lost 6 bases to trimming and J lost 7 bases; unmatched junction nucleotides: 3. This CDR3 comprises 12 residues. The CDR3 protein is CASSGTGVEQYF. The CDR3 nucleotides read TGTGCCAGCAGCGGGACAGGGGTAGAGCAGTACTTC.

The chain joins TRBV28 to TRBJ2-7, with a weak D call TRBD1 (5 bases). The V gene's germline CDR1 is MDHEN and CDR2 SYDVKM. The CDR3 spans 16 residues. The V end lost 7 bases, the J end lost 3 bases, and 22 bases lay between the germline ends. Written as DNA, the CDR3 is TGTGCCAGCAATAGGGGAACGGGTCAGGCCTACTACGAGCAGTACTTC. This translates into CASNRGTGQAYYEQYF.

The chain couples TRBV29-1 to TRBJ2-3; TRBD1 agrees at 8 bases. The germline CDR1 and CDR2 sequences are SQVTM and ANQGSEA. The CDR3 contains 14 residues. Trimming took 3 bases from V and 7 from J; bases not matched to a gene: 9. The CDR3 DNA is TGCAGCGTTGACAGGGGGCGCCGGGGAAATACGCAGTATTTT. Translated, it gives CSVDRGRRGNTQYF.

V usage is TRBV29-1 and J usage is TRBJ2-1; 9 nucleotides line up with TRBD1. The CDR3 extends over 13 amino acids. V shed 6 bases, J shed 4 bases, and the junction held 4 bases outside the gene matches. Per the germline V gene, CDR1 is SQVTM and CDR2 is ANQGSEA. The CDR3 region has the DNA TGCAGCGTGGTCGGGACAGGGTACAATGAGCAGTTCTTC. It encodes CSVVGTGYNEQFF.

This chain uses TRBV6-5 with TRBJ2-3, with D hard to call. Germline V gene sequence: CDR1 MNHEY, CDR2 SVGAGI. V was clipped by 6 bases and J by 6 bases, with 13 bases between them. This CDR3 is 13 amino acids long. The CDR3 here is CASSAGIMDTQYF. In DNA, the CDR3 is TGTGCCAGCAGCGCAGGAATCATGGATACGCAGTATTTT.

This chain joins TRBV9 and TRBJ2-1, with 13 bases matching TRBD2. J gave up 4 bases and V 0 bases, and 10 bases lay outside the gene matches. This CDR3 is built from 19 residues. Germline V gives CDR1 SGDLS, CDR2 YYNGEE. This CDR3 is CASSVGGFGLAGDYNEQFF. DNA for the CDR3: TGTGCCAGCAGCGTAGGTGGTTTTGGACTAGCGGGAGATTACAATGAGCAGTTCTTC.

The J gene is TRBJ1-5, the V gene TRBV19; maybe TRBD1 (6 bases). The CDR3 is 14 residues long. Trimming cost V 3 bases and J 7 bases, with 13 bases left between them. Germline V lookup: CDR1 LNHDA, CDR2 SQIVND (reference sequence). The chain's CDR3 is CASSMGGGMQPQHF. As DNA, the CDR3 is TGTGCCAGTAGTATGGGAGGGGGAATGCAGCCCCAGCATTTT.

The chain carries TRBV11-3 and TRBJ1-1; D gene ambiguous. Trimming removed 5 bases at V and 0 bases at J, with 10 bases between. CDR3 length: 14 amino acids. The germline V gene has CDR1 SGHNT and CDR2 YENEEA. The CDR3: CASSPTTVNTEAFF. The CDR3 nucleotides read TGTGCCAGCAGCCCGACAACGGTGAACACTGAAGCTTTCTTT.

The table lists this clone with a count of one. This sample also contains other DNA sequences that code for the same CDR3. The genes are TRBV4-1 and TRBJ2-5; TRBD2 agrees at 7 bases. V trimming: 3 bases; J trimming: 4 bases; junction bases outside the gene matches: 8. Germline V lookup: CDR1 MGHRA, CDR2 YSYEKL. The CDR3 is 15 amino acids. The CDR3 nucleotides read TGCGCCAGCAGCCAGGCCGGGACTATCAGAGAGACCCAGTACTTC. This encodes CASSQAGTIRETQYF.

The chain couples TRBV2 to TRBJ1-3; 7 bases map to TRBD1. With V trimmed by 4 bases and J by 3 bases, 15 bases remained unmatched. This CDR3 region has 18 residues. Germline V CDR1 and CDR2: SNHLY, FYNNEI. The CDR3 DNA reads as TGTGCCAGCAGTGGCCCCTTAAACAGGGGATACCATGGAAACACCATATATTTT. Translated: CASSGPLNRGYHGNTIYF.

Only one count was recorded for this clone. The chain links TRBV10-3 to TRBJ1-2; D gene ambiguous. Per the germline V gene, CDR1 is ENHRY and CDR2 is SYGVKD. V was cut by 2 bases and J by 2 bases, with 9 bases left in between. This CDR3 has 14 residues. The CDR3 region is CAISEKERNYGYTF. Here the CDR3 DNA reads TGTGCCATCAGTGAGAAGGAGCGCAACTATGGCTACACCTTC.

The V and J genes are TRBV5-4 and TRBJ1-1; D perhaps matches TRBD1 (5 bases). Between the trimmed V and J ends, which lost 4 bases and 1 base, there was a span of 17 bases. The germline V gene has CDR1 SGHNT and CDR2 YYREEE (reference sequence). The CDR3 totals 16 residues. CDR3 in amino acids: CASSPGGYMGNTEAFF. CDR3 sequence (DNA): TGTGCCAGCAGCCCCGGGGGGTATATGGGGAACACTGAAGCTTTCTTT.

The chain combines TRBV11-3 with TRBJ2-4; 8 bases are shared with TRBD1. The ends lost 5 bases at V and 5 bases at J; junction bases unmatched: 8. This CDR3 region has 15 residues. CDR1 and CDR2 (germline): SGHNT, YENEEA. CDR3 sequence: CASSLSGGGENIQYF. The DNA of the CDR3 is TGTGCCAGCAGCCTCTCAGGGGGCGGGGAAAACATTCAGTACTTC. The full variable domain, its missing parts supplied by reference TRBV11-3 and TRBJ2-4, is EAGVVQSPRYKIIEKKQPVAFWCNPISGHNTLYWYLQNLGQGPELLIRYENEEAVDDSQLPKDRFSAERLKGVDSTLKIQPAELGDSAVYLCASSLSGGGENIQYFGAGTRLSVL.

The chain links TRBV7-2 to TRBJ2-4, with 11 bases lining up with TRBD2. The CDR3 is 14 residues long. Losses at the gene ends were 8 bases for V and 5 bases for J; bases not matched to a gene: 5. Germline V gene data show CDR1 as SGHTA and CDR2 as FQGNSA. The CDR3 nucleotides read TGTGCCAGCGGGACTAGCGGTCAAGAAAACATTCAGTACTTC. Its protein is CASGTSGQENIQYF.

The chain has TRBV5-3 and TRBJ1-1, with 7 bases fitting TRBD1. TRBV5-3 is assigned to the ORF class and has an uncertain function. J lost 2 bases, V lost 3 bases, and 10 bases had no gene match. The CDR3 is 16 amino acids. The CDR3 nucleotides are TGTGCCAGAAGCTCTTCCCGGACAGGAACAAACACTGAAGCTTTCTTT. This gives the protein CARSSSRTGTNTEAFF.

The J gene is TRBJ2-7, the V gene TRBV21-1; the DNA was not compared with TRBD2, the D call given in the table. TRBV21-1 is a pseudogene locus. CDR3 size: 14 residues. The CDR3 reads CASALVAGQYEQYF. Here the CDR3 DNA reads TGTGCCAGCGCCCTCGTTGCGGGGCAATACGAGCAGTACTTC.

The chain couples TRBV28 to TRBJ2-1; tentative D call: TRBD2 (6 bases). Per the germline V gene, CDR1 is MDHEN and CDR2 is SYDVKM. V was pared by 5 bases and J by 9 bases, with 11 bases between. This CDR3 is built from 12 residues. CDR3 DNA sequence: TGTGCCAGCAGTAGGGACTTGAGTGAGCAGTTCTTC. This sequence encodes CASSRDLSEQFF.